What follows is one T cell receptor beta chain and its context. This sample stems from a study of blood T cell repertoires in COVID-19. Here immunoSEQ multiplex PCR was the method, and the copy in TCRdb shows in-frame clones only, minus some. The sample lists 200,000 to 250,000 clones, just over 85% occurring once. The CDR3 consists of 13 residues. After removal of 1 base from V and 9 bases from J, the junction contained 6 bases not matched to a gene. Germline V lookup: CDR1 SGHDN, CDR2 FVKESK. The sequenced sample consisted of peripheral blood. The receptor was derived from a young man with active or convalescent COVID-19. The chain couples TRBV14 to TRBJ2-7, with TRBD1 identical over 7 bases. CDR3 loop: CASSQAGTVWQYF. For the CDR3, the DNA is TGTGCCAGCAGCCAAGCGGGGACAGTGTGGCAGTACTTC.